This T cell receptor beta chain appears in the sequencing data of a study of T cell repertoires in cytomegalovirus infection (dated by TCRdb to between 2018 and 2021). As for the study more broadly: Peptide stimulations targeted recently identified HLA-C-restricted CMV epitopes, whose presentation resists viral immunomodulation, together with well-studied HLA-B-restricted epitopes. Because public TCR beta signatures pointed to carriage of CMV infection together with the matching HLA type, the HLA type of each donor mattered for the analysis.

The paper's findings and limits, for the study overall: In the ex vivo response, HLA-C-restricted CMV-specific TCR beta clonotypes were dominant, and in two of eight donors the single most frequent clonotype came from this HLA-C-restricted group. In both this cohort and an independent roughly 400-donor cohort, the cumulative frequency of public TCR beta family members distinguished carriers of CMV infection plus the relevant HLA type.

Inclusive of the bounding cysteine and phenylalanine, the CDR3 is 11 residues long. Only CDR3 DNA remains: 33 bases, in frame from the first base. Interpreted using the paper, the treatment or condition label stands for: in vitro stimulation with specific CMV peptide epitopes to enrich CMV-specific T cells. Sequencing used an Illumina HiSeq 1500. In TCRdb, the public reads were trimmed at Q25 with fastp and aligned with MiXCR, with productive beta chains retained. Each record represents a unique CDR3 protein, reported with the most common genes and DNA among its rows. This sample gives 900,000 to 950,000 distinct CDR3 sequences in total; roughly a third of them show up just once. The ten largest clones add up to over 10% of the sample. This clonotype was counted ten times or more. It lacks a known antigen. The junction does not match germline at one end; this may be a read error.

The receptor was isolated from a human donor in good health (CMV status not recorded). Some clones in this sample may be carry-over from other donors' samples. The chain joins TRBV12-3 or TRBV12-4 to TRBJ2-1; too little of a D gene remains to name it. Sequenced material: cultured CD8+ T cells from PBMCs, taken from culture after CMV antigen stimulation. The DNA sequence reads TGTGCCAGCAGCTTAGACAATGAGCAGTTCTTC. It translates as CASSLDNEQFF.